A selection of T cell receptor beta chains follows, all from one sample in a study of T-cell reconstitution after alpha-beta-depleted transplantation in children. TCRdb ran MiXCR on the PCR reads and lists one entry per CDR3 protein. The sample has around 490,000 distinct CDR3 sequences, approximately 10% seen once; the top ten hold 11% to 15%. Sequenced material: PBMCs, mostly from graft donor cells, taken 180 days after TCRalphabeta/CD19-depleted stem cell transplant. The receptors shown here come from a female patient between 2 and 15 years old who had a stem cell transplant for aplastic anemia, so the T cells may come from the graft donor. Both conserved end residues are part of each CDR3. A D gene is named only where the DNA matches it firmly. Clone size is shown for a subset of rows, as once, few, many or a class of expanded clone.

TRBD2,TRBJ2-1,few,TRBV28,TGTGCCAGCAGTTCTCTAGCGGGGGTGCATCGCAATGAGCAGTTCTTC,CASSSLAGVHRNEQFF
-,TRBJ2-5,few,TRBV9,TGTGCCAGCAGCGTAGACACTTCAAGGACCCAGTACTTC,CASSVDTSRTQYF
TRBD1,TRBJ1-2,few,TRBV7-8,TGTGCCAGCAGCCGATCAACCGGGACAGGATATGGCTACACCTTC,CASSRSTGTGYGYTF
TRBD1,TRBJ1-5,few,TRBV6-1,TGTGCCAGCAGCGAAATCCCGAGGACAGGAGGTGATCAGCCCCAGCATTTT,CASSEIPRTGGDQPQHF
-,TRBJ2-5,many,TRBV18,TGTGCCAGCTCATCCGGGACACAAGAGACCCAGTACTTC,CASSSGTQETQYF
-,TRBJ1-4,few,TRBV7-2,TGTGCCAGCAGCTTACTTATCTCACACCTTAATGAAAAACTGTTTTTT,CASSLLISHLNEKLFF
TRBD2,TRBJ2-1,-,TRBV7-2,TGTGCCAGCAGCTCATTAAGCGGGAGGGCCTACAATGAGCAGTTCTTC,CASSSLSGRAYNEQFF
-,TRBJ2-2,few,TRBV4-3,TGCGCCAGCAGCCAAGATGGGATGGGCAACACCGGGGAGCTGTTTTTT,CASSQDGMGNTGELFF
-,TRBJ2-6,few,TRBV29-1,TGCAGCGTTGGCCCCAAACAGTTCTCTGGGGCCAACGTCCTGACTTTC,CSVGPKQFSGANVLTF
TRBD2,TRBJ2-2,few,TRBV6-2/TRBV6-3,TGTGCCAGCGTGGCTAGCGGGAGTGCCAACACCGGGGAGCTGTTTTTT,CASVASGSANTGELFF
TRBD1,TRBJ2-5,few,TRBV13,TGTGCCAGCAGCTTGGAGACAGGGGTCCAAGAGACCCAGTACTTC,CASSLETGVQETQYF
-,TRBJ2-1,few,TRBV5-1,TGCGCCAGCAGCTTGAGGAGAGCCGGGACAACCATGAGGAGTGAGCAGTTCTTC,CASSLRRAGTTMRSEQFF
-,TRBJ1-4,-,TRBV20-1,TGCAGTGCTAGAGTTCAGCCAGCAGTTAATGAAAAACTGTTTTTT,CSARVQPAVNEKLFF
-,TRBJ2-1,-,TRBV6-5,TGTGCCAGCAGGGGTGACGTTAGGGAGCAGTTCTTC,CASRGDVREQFF
-,TRBJ2-1,many,TRBV3-1,TGTGCCAGCAGGTTCGCCAGGGGTTGGGACAATGAGCAGTTCTTC,CASRFARGWDNEQFF
TRBD1,TRBJ2-7,many,TRBV12-3/TRBV12-4,TGTGCCAGCAGCAGGACAGGGTCATTCTACGAGCAGTACTTC,CASSRTGSFYEQYF
TRBD2,TRBJ2-5,few,TRBV2,TGTGCCAGCAGTGGACCGGGACTAGCGGAAGAGACCCAGTACTTC,CASSGPGLAEETQYF
-,TRBJ1-1,few,TRBV12-3/TRBV12-4,TGTGCCAGCAGTCAAGGGGACTGGGGGACTGAAGCTTTCTTT,CASSQGDWGTEAFF
TRBD1,TRBJ1-1,-,TRBV20-1,TGCAGTGCTAGTCCACAGACAGGGGGTATTTCGGCTTTCTTT,CSASPQTGGISAFF
-,TRBJ1-4,-,TRBV5-1,TGCGCCAGCAGCTCGTCGGACGCGCTTGAAAAACTGTTTTTT,CASSSSDALEKLFF
TRBD1,TRBJ1-4,many,TRBV12-3/TRBV12-4,TGTGCCAGCAGTCCTGGGACAGGGCAGAATTGGAGACTGTTTTTT,CASSPGTGQNWRLFF
TRBD1,TRBJ1-6,few,TRBV29-1,TGCAGCGTTGAAGGAAATATCACAGGGGTAAAGAATAATTCACCCCTCCACTTT,CSVEGNITGVKNNSPLHF
-,TRBJ1-1,few,TRBV7-9,TGTGCCAGCAGCTTACTCGGACAGATCCTGACTGAAGCTTTCTTT,CASSLLGQILTEAFF
TRBD2,TRBJ2-1,few,TRBV12-5,TGTGCTAGTGGTTTCCCGGGAGGGTCGTATAATGAGCAGTTCTTC,CASGFPGGSYNEQFF
-,TRBJ1-1,few,TRBV12-3/TRBV12-4,TGTGCCAGCAGTTTAGAGGGAGGGGTCGGGACTGAAGCTTTCTTT,CASSLEGGVGTEAFF
TRBD1,TRBJ1-1,few,TRBV5-1,TGCGCCAGCAGCTCCGGACAGGCAACTGAAGCTTTCTTT,CASSSGQATEAFF
TRBD1,TRBJ2-4,few,TRBV7-9,TGTGCCAGCAGCTTAATGACAGGGGAGGCCAAAAACATTCAGTACTTC,CASSLMTGEAKNIQYF
TRBD1,TRBJ2-7,few,TRBV12-3/TRBV12-4,TGTGCCAGCAGTTACCGGACAGGGCCTCTCGTCTCCTACGAGCAGTACTTC,CASSYRTGPLVSYEQYF
-,TRBJ2-2,few,TRBV11-2,TGTGCCAGCAGCTTAGGCAGCTTGGTCGGGGAGCTGTTTTTT,CASSLGSLVGELFF
-,TRBJ2-3,-,TRBV28,TGTGCCAGCAGTGAGAGGCCGGATCCGCAGTATTTT,CASSERPDPQYF
-,TRBJ2-1,few,TRBV27,TGTGCCAGCAGTTTATCCGCTTCCTACTACAATGAGCAGTTCTTC,CASSLSASYYNEQFF
-,TRBJ1-3,few,TRBV28,TGTGCCAGCAGTTTTAGCATGAACTCTGGAAACACCATATATTTT,CASSFSMNSGNTIYF
TRBD1,TRBJ2-2,-,TRBV4-3,TGCGCCAGCAGCCAAGGGACAGGGCAGGAGCTGTTTTTT,CASSQGTGQELFF
-,TRBJ2-7,-,TRBV6-5,TGTGCCAGCAATGACTTGAGCTCCTACGAGCAGTACTTC,CASNDLSSYEQYF
-,TRBJ1-2,few,TRBV20-1,TGCAGTGCTAGTGCCACAGGGTATCTGGGTGGCTACACCTTC,CSASATGYLGGYTF
-,TRBJ1-1,few,TRBV7-9,TGTGCCAGCAGCCCTGGGTTGAACACAGGGCTCCCAAAGCGTAGTATCGCTGAAGCTTTCTTT,CASSPGLNTGLPKRSIAEAFF
-,TRBJ2-5,many,TRBV5-1,TGCGCCAGCAGCTCCCCTCCGGACGGATCTTACGAAGAGACCCAGTACTTC,CASSSPPDGSYEETQYF
-,TRBJ2-7,many,TRBV7-6,TGTGCCAGCAGCCCTCCGGGGGCCTACGAGCAGTACTTC,CASSPPGAYEQYF
-,TRBJ1-5,few,TRBV18,TGTGCCAGCTCACCTGAACATAGCAATCAGCCCCAGCATTTT,CASSPEHSNQPQHF
-,TRBJ2-6,-,TRBV9,TGTGCCAGCAGCGTAGAGGTGAAGGGGTCTGGGGCCAACGTCCTGACTTTC,CASSVEVKGSGANVLTF
-,TRBJ1-4,-,TRBV10-2,TGCGCCAGCTTGGGAGTCGGGCAGAATGAAAAACTGTTTTTT,CASLGVGQNEKLFF
TRBD2,TRBJ2-4,few,TRBV20-1,TGCAGTGCTAGAGGCGGACTAGCCCGGGAGAAAAGTGGGAACATTCAGTACTTC,CSARGGLAREKSGNIQYF
TRBD2,TRBJ2-4,few,TRBV6-4,TGTGCCAGAGATTGTGAACTAGCGGGGTTAGCCAAAAACATTCAGTACTTC,CARDCELAGLAKNIQYF
-,TRBJ1-5,-,TRBV5-1,TGCGCCAGCAGCTTGGTCGGGGGGGCCTATAGCAATCAGCCCCAGCATTTT,CASSLVGGAYSNQPQHF
TRBD2,TRBJ2-1,many,TRBV12-3/TRBV12-4,TGTGCCAGCAGTCCGGGACTAGCGGGGAGTCTGCATGAGCAGTTCTTC,CASSPGLAGSLHEQFF
-,TRBJ2-4,-,TRBV30,TGTGCCTGGAGTGTAAGCTCGGACACAGACATTCAGTACTTC,CAWSVSSDTDIQYF
-,TRBJ2-1,-,TRBV7-9,TGTGCCTACTCAGCGAGGGACTCCTACAATGAGCAGTTCTTC,CAYSARDSYNEQFF
-,TRBJ2-2,-,TRBV4-3,TGCGCCAGCAGCCAAGAACAGGTGAACACCGGGGAGCTGTTTTTT,CASSQEQVNTGELFF
TRBD1,TRBJ2-1,-,TRBV28,TGTGCCAGCAGTCCCGCGCCGGGACAGAGAGCGAATGAGCAGTTCTTC,CASSPAPGQRANEQFF
TRBD2,TRBJ2-7,many,TRBV10-3,TGTGCCATCGGAGGACTAGCGGGAGTAGTGCAGTACTTC,CAIGGLAGVVQYF
TRBD2,TRBJ2-1,few,TRBV7-8,TGTGCCAGCATTGGGGTTTTTTTAGCGGGAGGGTTTCATGAGCAGTTCTTC,CASIGVFLAGGFHEQFF
-,TRBJ2-3,-,TRBV4-3,TGCGCCAGCAGCCAAGGACCGACCTCAGATACGCAGTATTTT,CASSQGPTSDTQYF
-,TRBJ2-2,few,TRBV7-9,TGTGCCAGCAGCTTTCGCCCGAGCTTAGATACCGGGGAGCTGTTTTTT,CASSFRPSLDTGELFF
TRBD1,TRBJ1-6,-,TRBV28,TGTGCCAGCAGCCGGACAGGACTCTCTTCACCCCTCCACTTT,CASSRTGLSSPLHF
-,TRBJ2-1,few,TRBV12-3/TRBV12-4,-,CASSSSRDTLRLNEQFF
TRBD2,TRBJ2-2,few,TRBV9,TGTGCCAGCAGCCTCCCGGGGGGGACGAACACCGGGGAGCTGTTTTTT,CASSLPGGTNTGELFF
-,TRBJ2-1,-,TRBV9,TGTGCCAGCAGCGTAGTTGGGGGCCCAGGGAATGAGCAGTTCTTC,CASSVVGGPGNEQFF
TRBD1,TRBJ1-4,-,TRBV28,TGTGCCAGCAGCCCGGGGGACAGGGTATCGGGGGAAAAACTGTTTTTT,CASSPGDRVSGEKLFF
-,TRBJ2-3,-,TRBV18,TGTGCCAGCTCACCGGGACGCACAGGGCAATTACAAGCTAGCACAGATACGCAGTATTTT,CASSPGRTGQLQASTDTQYF
-,TRBJ1-1,-,TRBV3-1,TGTGCCAGCAGCCCCAGGGAAGGGTGGGGTGGCACTGAAGCTTTCTTT,CASSPREGWGGTEAFF